One and the same sample provided the 3 T cell receptor beta chains below, sequenced in a study of blood T cell repertoires in COVID-19 (dated by TCRdb to the early 2020s). Receptors were amplified or captured by the immunoSEQ multiplex PCR assay. This is the immuneACCESS table as TCRdb keeps it, with only in-frame sequences that have V and J called. A part of the clones is gone; compared with another copy, unresolved V genes explain less than half, and the rest is unexplained. For this sample the table gives about 80,000 clones, of which roughly 80% were detected only once. Around 15% of the sample comes from the top ten. The sequenced material came from peripheral blood. The receptor set was obtained from a woman older than 75 with acute or convalescent COVID-19.

The chain joins TRBV3-1 (or the pseudogene TRBV3-2) to TRBJ1-6, with TRBD1 matching 10 bases. The CDR3 is 17 amino acids. CDR1 is LGHDT, CDR2 YNNKEL, per germline (reference sequence). The V and J ends lost 0 bases and 10 bases, in that order; junction bases with no gene match: 9. The CDR3 nucleotides read TGTGCCAGCAGCCAAGAAAGTCGGACAGGGGGGAAATCACCCCTCCACTTT. Its translation is CASSQESRTGGKSPLHF.

The gene calls are TRBV2 and TRBJ1-1; a possible D gene is TRBD1 (5 bases). This CDR3 has 14 residues. Looked up from germline, CDR1 is SNHLY and CDR2 is FYNNEI. Between the trimmed V and J ends, which lost 7 bases and 5 bases, there was a span of 17 bases. The chain's CDR3 is CASNQDGGGTEAFF. CDR3 in DNA: TGTGCCAGCAATCAGGACGGCGGGGGGACTGAAGCTTTCTTT.

The chain is built from TRBV18 and TRBJ2-2; TRBD2 is a possible D gene (6 bases). The germline CDR1 and CDR2 sequences are KGHSH and LQKENI. CDR3 length equals 17 residues. V lost 0 bases to trimming and J lost 3 bases, with 14 bases between them. The CDR3 DNA follows: TGTGCCAGCTCACCACCCCGGGGAGCGGGCGACACCGGGGAGCTGTTTTTT. Translated, it gives CASSPPRGAGDTGELFF.